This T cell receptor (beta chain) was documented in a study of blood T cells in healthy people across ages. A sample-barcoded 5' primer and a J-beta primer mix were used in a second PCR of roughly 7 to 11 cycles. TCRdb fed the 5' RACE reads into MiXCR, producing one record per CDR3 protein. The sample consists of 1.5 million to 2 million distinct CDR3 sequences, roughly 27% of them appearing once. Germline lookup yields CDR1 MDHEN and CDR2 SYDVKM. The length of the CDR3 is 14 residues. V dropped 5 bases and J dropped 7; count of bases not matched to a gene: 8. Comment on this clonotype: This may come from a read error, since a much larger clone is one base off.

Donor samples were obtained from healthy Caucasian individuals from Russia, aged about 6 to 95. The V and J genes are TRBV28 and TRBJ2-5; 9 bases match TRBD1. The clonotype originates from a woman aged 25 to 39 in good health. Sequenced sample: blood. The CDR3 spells CASSGGTGKGTQYF. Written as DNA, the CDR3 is TGTGCCAGCAGTGGTGGGACAGGGAAAGGGACCCAGTACTTC.